These 2 T cell receptor beta chains were all obtained from the same sample, sequenced in a study of CD8 T cells in Susac syndrome. Reverse transcription of about 0.5 to 1 ug RNA was carried out with random hexamers. TCRdb reanalysed the immunoSEQ multiplex PCR reads using MiXCR and keeps one entry per CDR3 protein. The sample has 150,000 to 200,000 distinct CDR3 sequences; roughly 95% are singletons. Input material: CD4+ T cells from PBMCs. These TCRs come from a human donor in good health.

The CDR3 is CASSFGGGAETQYF. The DNA of the CDR3 is TGTGCCAGCAGCTTTGGCGGGGGGGCCGAGACCCAGTACTTC. The chain combines TRBV7-3 with TRBJ2-5; TRBD2 matches 9 bases. V dropped 3 bases and J dropped 5; count of bases not matched to a gene: 4. The CDR3 spans 14 residues. CDR1 and CDR2 from the germline V gene are SGHTA and FQGTGA.

This chain joins TRBV29-1 and TRBJ2-1; 7 bases are a match to TRBD1. The CDR3 is made up of 15 amino acids. After removal of 4 bases from V and 4 bases from J, the junction contained 10 bases not matched to a gene. Germline values: CDR1 SQVTM, CDR2 ANQGSEA. DNA for the CDR3: TGCAGCGTTGTGGTGGGGGCAGGGGGATACAATGAGCAGTTCTTC. As protein: CSVVVGAGGYNEQFF.